Presented here are 29 T cell receptor beta chains from one specimen sequenced in a study of T cell responses to AZD1222 COVID-19 vaccine. Generated by immunoSEQ multiplex PCR, the TCRdb table keeps only in-frame clones and is missing some. The table records tens of thousands of clones, 85% to 90% of them present only once. The sequenced sample was peripheral blood, obtained on day 0 of AZD1222 vaccination. The receptors here all came from an adult in good health.

The chain joins TRBV29-1 to TRBJ1-4; unclear D gene. This CDR3 has 11 amino acids. Trimming pared 7 bases from V and 5 bases from J, leaving 8 bases between. From germline, CDR1 is SQVTM and CDR2 ANQGSEA. CDR3 amino acids: CSGAKNEKLFF. The CDR3, as DNA: TGCAGCGGTGCCAAGAATGAAAAACTGTTTTTT.

The V call is TRBV27, the J call TRBJ2-2; D call uncertain. V was pared by 6 bases and J by 3 bases, with 11 bases between. The germline CDR1 and CDR2 sequences are MNHEY and SMNVEV (reference sequence). The CDR3 sequence is 14 residues long. The DNA of the CDR3 is TGTGCCAGCAGATTCCTCCCGTACACCGGGGAGCTGTTTTTT. It is translated as CASRFLPYTGELFF.

This clone was picked up one time. The rearrangement joins TRBV11-2 to TRBJ2-7; a weak D match, TRBD2 (6 bases). The CDR3 consists of 14 residues. Germline V gene data show CDR1 as SGHAT and CDR2 as FQNNGV. V lost 5 bases to trimming and J lost 9 bases, with 20 bases between them. In DNA, the CDR3 is TGTGCCAGCAGCCCAACCCGGGAGAACGGGGCGCAGTACTTC. This gives the protein CASSPTRENGAQYF. Full variable domain (outside the CDR3, taken from reference TRBV11-2 and TRBJ2-7): EAGVAQSPRYKIIEKRQSVAFWCNPISGHATLYWYQQILGQGPKLLIQFQNNGVVDDSQLPKDRFSAERLKGVDSTLKIQPAKLEDSAVYLCASSPTRENGAQYFGPGTRLTVT.

The rearrangement links TRBV6-6 to TRBJ1-1, with D uncertain. The V gene lost 0 bases and the J gene lost 1 base, with 12 bases spanning the gap. Per the germline V gene, CDR1 is MNHNY and CDR2 is SVGAGI (reference sequence). The length of the CDR3 is 16 residues. CDR3 coding DNA: TGTGCCAGCAGTTACTCAGCGGGCGCGGCGAACACTGAAGCTTTCTTT. This translates into CASSYSAGAANTEAFF.

The rearrangement joins TRBV10-3 to TRBJ2-1; TRBD2 matches at 12 bases. V lost 5 bases to trimming and J lost 0 bases; unmatched junction nucleotides: 8. The CDR3 has 18 amino acids. Per germline, CDR1 ENHRY and CDR2 SYGVKD. The DNA of the CDR3 is TGTGCCATCAGTTGGACTAGCGGGGCGTCTAGCTCCTACAATGAGCAGTTCTTC. This codes for CAISWTSGASSSYNEQFF.

The gene calls are TRBV6-5 and TRBJ1-1; D not certain. V lost 6 bases to trimming and J lost 3 bases, with 14 bases between them. There are 14 residues in the CDR3. From germline, CDR1 is MNHEY and CDR2 SVGAGI. CDR3 sequence: CASSDDYGDTEAFF. CDR3 DNA sequence: TGTGCCAGCAGCGACGATTACGGAGACACTGAAGCTTTCTTT.

CDR3 region: CASSQPTGDGEQYF. As DNA, the CDR3 is TGCGCCAGCAGCCAACCAACAGGGGACGGGGAGCAGTACTTC. The chain uses TRBV4-1 and TRBJ2-7, with 7 bases aligning to TRBD1. Germline CDR1 and CDR2: MGHRA and YSYEKL. The V gene end was trimmed by 2 bases and the J gene end by 7 bases; junction bases not matched to a gene: 8. The CDR3 length is 14 residues.

V and J are TRBV5-8 and TRBJ1-4; perhaps TRBD1 as D (5 bases). CDR1 SGHTS and CDR2 YDEGEE come from the germline V gene. The CDR3 is made up of 17 amino acids. Between the trimmed V and J ends, which lost 2 bases and 0 bases, there was a span of 14 bases. This CDR3 is CASSFNRMGATNEKLFF. In DNA, the CDR3 is TGTGCCAGCAGCTTTAACAGGATGGGTGCAACTAATGAAAAACTGTTTTTT.

V usage is TRBV6-4 and J usage is TRBJ1-1; no reliable D call. V gave up 3 bases and J gave up 0 bases, with 5 bases separating them. Germline-derived CDR1 and CDR2 are MRHNA and SNTAGT. The CDR3 sequence is 13 residues long. As DNA, the CDR3 is TGTGCCAGCAGTGAAATGATGAACACTGAAGCTTTCTTT. Translated: CASSEMMNTEAFF.

This chain's CDR3 is CASSQWTAQSGNTIYF. In DNA form, the CDR3 reads TGTGCCAGCAGCCAGTGGACAGCCCAGTCTGGAAACACCATATATTTT. The chain couples TRBV7-8 to TRBJ1-3; perhaps TRBD1 as D (6 bases). Germline lookup yields CDR1 SGHVS and CDR2 FQNEAQ. Trimming pared 5 bases from V and 1 base from J, leaving 15 bases between. CDR3 size: 16 residues. The full variable domain, completed using reference TRBV7-8 and TRBJ1-3, is GAGVSQSPRYKVAKRGQDVALRCDPISGHVSLFWYQQALGQGPEFLTYFQNEAQLDKSGLPSDRFFAERPEGSVSTLKIQRTQQEDSAVYLCASSQWTAQSGNTIYFGEGSWLTVV.

The chain has TRBV5-6 and TRBJ1-2, with D hard to call. This CDR3 contains 11 residues. Germline V gives CDR1 SGHDT, CDR2 YYEEEE. Trimming took 5 bases from V and 8 from J, leaving 10 bases between them. The CDR3 reads CASSLTQGYTF. In nucleotides, the CDR3 is TGTGCCAGCAGTCTTACACAGGGCTACACCTTC.

The chain links TRBV12-3 or TRBV12-4 to TRBJ2-7; 11 nucleotides agree with TRBD1. Trimming removed 7 bases from V and 4 bases from J; junction bases left unmatched: 3. The CDR3 has 13 amino acids. This CDR3 is CASTRDRGYEQYF. The CDR3 DNA is TGTGCCAGCACCCGGGACAGGGGGTACGAGCAGTACTTC.

The genes are TRBV6-5 and TRBJ1-1; weak D call: TRBD1 (5 bases). Germline V gives CDR1 MNHEY, CDR2 SVGAGI. Trimming left V 0 bases short and J 5 bases short, with 13 bases between. This CDR3 comprises 15 residues. The CDR3, as DNA: TGTGCCAGCAGTTACTCGGGGGTTCGTAGGACTGAAGCTTTCTTT. Translation gives CASSYSGVRRTEAFF.

This rearrangement joins TRBV27 to TRBJ2-6; no clear D gene. The ends were cut back, 6 bases at V and 0 bases at J, with 6 bases in the middle. Germline lookup yields CDR1 MNHEY and CDR2 SMNVEV (reference sequence). The CDR3 is 14 amino acids. The CDR3 loop is CASRPLSGANVLTF. In DNA form, the CDR3 reads TGTGCCAGCAGGCCCCTCTCTGGGGCCAACGTCCTGACTTTC.

For the CDR3, the DNA is TGTGCCACCAGCAGAGATTTAGGAAGCAATCAGCCCCAGCATTTT. Its protein is CATSRDLGSNQPQHF. This sequence joins TRBV15 and TRBJ1-5, with D hard to call. Germline CDR1 is LNHNV and CDR2 is YYDKDF (reference sequence). The CDR3 has 15 amino acids. Trimming stripped 0 bases from V and 1 base from J, with 7 bases between.

The rearrangement links TRBV19 to TRBJ1-5; D is undetermined. Looked up from germline, CDR1 is LNHDA and CDR2 is SQIVND (reference sequence). This CDR3 spans 15 amino acids. V lost 6 bases, J lost 0 bases, and 12 bases lay in between. The CDR3 is CASSTTAYSNQPQHF. CDR3 DNA sequence: TGTGCCAGTAGCACGACCGCTTATAGCAATCAGCCCCAGCATTTT.

The rearrangement uses TRBV15 and TRBJ2-7, with D uncertain. Trimming stripped 3 bases from V and 6 bases from J, with 9 bases between. The CDR3 runs to 12 residues. Germline CDR1 and CDR2: LNHNV and YYDKDF (reference sequence). CDR3 sequence reads: CATSRASLEQYF. CDR3 DNA: TGTGCCACCAGCAGGGCGTCGCTCGAGCAGTACTTC. The entire variable domain, with the rest obtained from reference TRBV15 and TRBJ2-7, is as follows: DAMVIQNPRYQVTQFGKPVTLSCSQTLNHNVMYWYQQKSSQAPKLLFHYYDKDFNNEADTPDNFQSRRPNTSFCFLDIRSPGLGDTAMYLCATSRASLEQYFGPGTRLTVT.

This clone was seen a single time. This chain uses TRBV24-1 with TRBJ2-1; possibly TRBD1 or TRBD2 for D (5 bases each). The germline V gene has CDR1 KGHDR and CDR2 SFDVKD. The CDR3 loop spans 17 amino acids. Between the trimmed V and J ends, which lost 3 bases and 4 bases, there was a span of 18 bases. The CDR3 is CATSDRGRTNLYNEQFF. The DNA for the CDR3 is TGTGCCACCAGTGATAGGGGACGGACCAACCTATACAATGAGCAGTTCTTC.

The V and J genes are TRBV6-1 and TRBJ1-4; D is possibly TRBD1 (6 bases). Trimming removed 4 bases at V and 8 bases at J, with 20 bases between. The germline gives CDR1 MNHNS, CDR2 SASEGT. The CDR3 is made up of 16 amino acids. As DNA, the CDR3 is TGTGCCAGCAGTGGGCAGGGGAACTCAGTTGTAGAAAAACTGTTTTTT. Translated, it gives CASSGQGNSVVEKLFF.

This clone was detected only a few times. The chain recombines TRBV7-2 with TRBJ1-2; D remains unclear. The germline V gene has CDR1 SGHTA and CDR2 FQGNSA. V lost 0 bases to trimming and J lost 2 bases, with 4 bases between them. The CDR3 contains 13 residues. CDR3 bases: TGTGCCAGCAGCTTAGCAGGGAACTATGGCTACACCTTC. Residues: CASSLAGNYGYTF. Full variable domain (rest looked up from reference TRBV7-2 and TRBJ1-2): GAGVSQSPSNKVTEKGKDVELRCDPISGHTALYWYRQSLGQGLEFLIYFQGNSAPDKSGLPSDRFSAERTGGSVSTLTIQRTQQEDSAVYLCASSLAGNYGYTFGSGTRLTVV.

This clone was detected once. The chain couples TRBV4-1 to TRBJ1-3; D not resolved. CDR1 is MGHRA, CDR2 YSYEKL, per germline. This CDR3 is built from 16 residues. The ends were cut back, 3 bases at V and 3 bases at J, with 15 bases in the middle. The chain's CDR3 is CASSHPGGGNGNTIYF. CDR3 coding DNA: TGCGCCAGCAGCCATCCGGGCGGCGGTAATGGAAACACCATATATTTT.

The chain has TRBV3-1 (or the pseudogene TRBV3-2) and TRBJ1-2; unclear D gene. V was trimmed by 2 bases and J by 5 bases, leaving 12 bases between them. The germline CDR1 and CDR2 sequences are LGHDT and YNNKEL (reference sequence). The CDR3 sequence is 14 residues long. The CDR3 bases are TGTGCCAGCAGCCAAAACCTTCGGGGTTATGGCTACACCTTC. Its protein product is CASSQNLRGYGYTF.

The genes are TRBV18 and TRBJ1-2; D perhaps matches TRBD1 (5 bases). Germline CDR1 is KGHSH and CDR2 is LQKENI. The length of the CDR3 is 12 residues. V gave up 5 bases and J gave up 8 bases, with 12 bases separating them. As DNA, the CDR3 is TGTGCCAGCTCAAAGGACAAGGAGGGCTACACCTTC. Translating gives CASSKDKEGYTF.

This chain uses TRBV25-1 with TRBJ1-2; perhaps TRBD1 as D (5 bases). The V and J ends lost 4 bases and 6 bases respectively, with 18 bases between them. The V gene's germline CDR1 is MGHDK and CDR2 SYGVNS. The CDR3 has 15 residues. This CDR3 is CASSGTSQVLDGYTF. The CDR3 DNA reads TGTGCCAGCAGTGGTACTTCACAGGTACTTGATGGCTACACCTTC.

The chain joins TRBV27 to TRBJ1-2; 8 nucleotides line up with TRBD1. The CDR3 totals 13 residues. The V and J ends lost 6 bases and 6 bases, in that order; junction bases with no gene match: 6. Germline V gene lookup returns CDR1 MNHEY and CDR2 SMNVEV (reference sequence). The CDR3 bases are TGTGCCAGCAGAGTCGGACAGGGCAATGGCTACACCTTC. It is translated as CASRVGQGNGYTF.

The chain is built from TRBV12-3 or TRBV12-4 and TRBJ1-6; D unresolved. The CDR3 has 12 residues. The germline V and J ends were trimmed by 10 bases and 9 bases, with 13 bases remaining between them. CDR3 bases: TGTGCCACGGGCGGGCTCGGTTCACCCCTCCACTTT. Translation: CATGGLGSPLHF.

This rearrangement joins TRBV9 to TRBJ2-3; D is unclear. V shed 0 bases and J shed 6 bases, with 14 bases lying between them. Germline CDR1 and CDR2: SGDLS and YYNGEE. The CDR3 has 15 amino acids. CDR3 sequence (DNA): TGTGCCAGCAGCGTAGAATCCGGGTTCCTGGATACGCAGTATTTT. Translating it yields CASSVESGFLDTQYF.

The rearrangement joins TRBV27 to TRBJ1-2; 7 nucleotides line up with TRBD1. J lost 6 bases, V lost 6 bases, and 10 bases had no gene match. The germline V gene encodes CDR1 MNHEY and CDR2 SMNVEV (reference sequence). The CDR3 spans 14 residues. This CDR3 reads CASSPLGQVDGYTF. CDR3 DNA: TGTGCCAGCAGCCCACTCGGACAGGTGGATGGCTACACCTTC.

This clone was counted once. The genes are TRBV3-1 (or the pseudogene TRBV3-2) and TRBJ1-1; D is possibly TRBD1 (5 bases). The length of the CDR3 is 16 residues. Trimming took 0 bases from V and 0 from J, leaving 11 bases between them. CDR1 LGHDT and CDR2 YNNKEL come from the germline V gene (reference sequence). The CDR3 DNA reads as TGTGCCAGCAGCCAAGAACCAGGGAGAATGAACACTGAAGCTTTCTTT. It codes for CASSQEPGRMNTEAFF.